This T cell receptor (beta chain) was found in a study of shared clonotypes between healthy human individuals. Across the study: Per donor, three plates held CD4 naive cells, three held CD4 memory, two held CD8 naive and one held CD8 memory. Findings and caveats of the study: Memory subsets generally showed lower estimated richness than naive subsets. Shared clonotypes across all four donors exceeded non-shared ones in generation probability.

The run depth of the assay was deep. Libraries were prepared by immunoSEQ multiplex PCR; TCRdb keeps only in-frame clonotypes and omits some of them. The table records 2 million or so clones, about 95% of them present only once. Points on this clone: Its antigen is currently unknown.

CD45RO-negative CD8 cells positively selected for CCR7 made up the naive population, which excluded terminally differentiated effector memory CD45RA+ cells. The sequenced sample was naive CD8+ T cells sorted from blood. The receptor was isolated from a man younger than 30 in good health.

The CDR3 loop is CASNQDRLNTEAFF. Written as DNA, the CDR3 is TGTGCCAGCAATCAGGACAGGCTAAACACTGAAGCTTTCTTT. This sequence joins TRBV2 and TRBJ1-1; 7 nucleotides agree with TRBD1. The CDR3 is 14 amino acids. Germline CDR1 and CDR2: SNHLY and FYNNEI. J lost 2 bases, V lost 7 bases, and 7 bases had no gene match.